Shown below are 30 T cell receptor beta chains from a single sample sequenced in a study of shared clonotypes between healthy human individuals. Produced via immunoSEQ multiplex PCR; TCRdb's table is partial and in-frame only. The sample contains around 2.1 million clones, under 95% of which appear only once. Selected positively for CCR7 and CD45RO-negative, naive CD8 cells excluded terminally differentiated effector memory CD45RA+ cells. Sequencing was performed on naive CD8+ T cells from PBMCs. These receptors were collected from a man younger than 30 in good health. Some clones in this sample may be carry-over from other donors' samples.

The chain carries TRBV6-6 and TRBJ2-7; D is perhaps TRBD1 or TRBD2 (5 bases each). This CDR3 is 15 amino acids long. Trimming took 1 base from V and 5 from J, leaving 15 bases between them. Looked up from germline, CDR1 is MNHNY and CDR2 is SVGAGI (reference sequence). CDR3 sequence (DNA): TGTGCCAGCAGTTACTATCCGGGTCGGGACGACGAGCAGTACTTC. This sequence encodes CASSYYPGRDDEQYF.

This clone showed up just once. The V call is TRBV28, the J call TRBJ1-2; D gene uncertain. The CDR3 is 15 amino acids. Looked up from germline, CDR1 is MDHEN and CDR2 is SYDVKM. V shed 3 bases and J shed 0 bases, with 11 bases lying between them. As DNA, the CDR3 is TGTGCCAGCAGTTTGGTCGAGGAACCTAACTATGGCTACACCTTC. Its protein is CASSLVEEPNYGYTF.

This chain uses TRBV4-1 with TRBJ2-7, with TRBD1 identical over 12 bases. Germline V gene lookup returns CDR1 MGHRA and CDR2 YSYEKL. V lost 4 bases to trimming and J lost 4 bases; unmatched junction nucleotides: 5. CDR3 length: 15 residues. CDR3 coding DNA: TGCGCCAGCAGCCTCCGGGACAGGGGGCTGTACGAGCAGTACTTC. It translates to CASSLRDRGLYEQYF.

J is TRBJ1-5 and V is TRBV28, with a weak D call TRBD1 (5 bases). The CDR3 sequence is 14 residues long. V was clipped by 2 bases and J by 5 bases, with 10 bases between them. Germline CDR1 and CDR2: MDHEN and SYDVKM. CDR3 coding DNA: TGTGCCAGCAGTTTACGGGGGTACGATCAGCCCCAGCATTTT. Protein sequence: CASSLRGYDQPQHF.

A single count supports this clone. For the CDR3, the DNA is TGTGCCAGCAGCTTGGGGCCGGGTGGCACAGATACGCAGTATTTT. Its protein is CASSLGPGGTDTQYF. The rearrangement joins TRBV5-4 to TRBJ2-3; D gene unclear. From germline, CDR1 is SGHNT and CDR2 YYREEE (reference sequence). Deletions cut 0 bases from V and 1 base from J, with 9 bases between. The CDR3 spans 15 residues. Complete variable domain (other parts from reference TRBV5-4 and TRBJ2-3): ETGVTQSPTHLIKTRGQQVTLRCSSQSGHNTVSWYQQALGQGPQFIFQYYREEENGRGNFPPRFSGLQFPNYSSELNVNALELDDSALYLCASSLGPGGTDTQYFGPGTRLTVL.

The chain is built from TRBV4-1 and TRBJ1-2, with 8 bases matching TRBD1. The germline V gene has CDR1 MGHRA and CDR2 YSYEKL. The V segment lost 2 bases and the J segment 4 bases; nucleotides outside the gene matches: 9. The CDR3 is made up of 16 amino acids. The CDR3 bases are TGCGCCAGCAGCCAATCAAAGGACAGGGTGAGCTATGGCTACACCTTC. Translation: CASSQSKDRVSYGYTF.

V gene TRBV5-8 combines with J gene TRBJ2-1; D may be TRBD2 (6 bases). The V end lost 1 base, the J end lost 0 bases, and 8 bases lay between the germline ends. Germline values: CDR1 SGHTS, CDR2 YDEGEE. There are 15 residues in the CDR3. The CDR3 DNA reads as TGTGCCAGCAGCTTGCTAGCGAGCTCCTACAATGAGCAGTTCTTC. Amino acids: CASSLLASSYNEQFF.

Turning to this clone: The same CDR3 arises from other DNA sequences in this sample as well. The V and J genes are TRBV30 and TRBJ2-7; D may be TRBD1 (6 bases). The V gene's germline CDR1 is GTSNPN and CDR2 SVGIG (reference sequence). This CDR3 comprises 14 residues. V lost 0 bases to trimming and J lost 2 bases, with 11 bases between them. Written as DNA, the CDR3 is TGTGCCTGGAGTGTGGGGGCAGGGGCCTACGAGCAGTACTTC. Residues: CAWSVGAGAYEQYF.

The gene calls are TRBV9 and TRBJ1-1; 8 nucleotides line up with TRBD1. The germline CDR1 and CDR2 sequences are SGDLS and YYNGEE. This CDR3 contains 17 residues. J lost 0 bases, V lost 1 base, and 8 bases had no gene match. CDR3 loop: CASSVRDRPPMNTEAFF. The CDR3 bases are TGTGCCAGCAGCGTAAGGGACAGGCCCCCAATGAACACTGAAGCTTTCTTT.

This chain uses TRBV27 with TRBJ2-3; 10 nucleotides match TRBD2. Looked up from germline, CDR1 is MNHEY and CDR2 is SMNVEV (reference sequence). CDR3 length: 19 amino acids. V dropped 5 bases and J dropped 4; count of bases not matched to a gene: 18. In nucleotides, the CDR3 is TGTGCCAGCAGTCTGACCCAAGTACTAGCGGGATTATCCCCAGATACGCAGTATTTT. Translation: CASSLTQVLAGLSPDTQYF.

The chain's CDR3 is CASSHMPFRSSYNEQFF. DNA for the CDR3: TGCGCCAGCAGCCACATGCCCTTTCGTTCCTCCTACAATGAGCAGTTCTTC. The chain is built from TRBV4-1 and TRBJ2-1; no reliable D call. Germline V lookup: CDR1 MGHRA, CDR2 YSYEKL. The CDR3 loop spans 17 amino acids. The V end was cut by 3 bases, the J end by 0 bases, with 15 bases between.

The chain recombines TRBV28 with TRBJ1-2; TRBD1 agrees at 9 bases. Germline CDR1 reads MDHEN; CDR2 reads SYDVKM. J gave up 4 bases and V 1 base, and 7 bases lay outside the gene matches. The CDR3 sequence is 16 residues long. CDR3 protein: CASSLSWDRDPYGYTF. The CDR3 DNA reads TGTGCCAGCAGTTTATCCTGGGACAGGGACCCCTATGGCTACACCTTC.

The V and J genes are TRBV6-1 and TRBJ2-2, with D possibly TRBD1 on 6 matching bases. Germline CDR1 is MNHNS and CDR2 is SASEGT. The CDR3 contains 15 residues. V was clipped by 1 base and J by 3 bases, with 9 bases between them. CDR3 loop: CASSEVDSDTGELFF. The CDR3 nucleotides read TGTGCCAGCAGTGAAGTGGACAGTGACACCGGGGAGCTGTTTTTT.

The V and J genes are TRBV29-1 and TRBJ2-2; D is ambiguous. V was shortened by 6 bases and J by 0 bases, with 17 bases between the two germline ends. The CDR3 contains 16 residues. CDR1 SQVTM and CDR2 ANQGSEA come from the germline V gene. The CDR3 DNA follows: TGCAGCGTCCGCACAACCTTCGCAACGAACACCGGGGAGCTGTTTTTT. It is translated as CSVRTTFATNTGELFF.

In its sample, this clone was seen once. The chain has TRBV7-9 and TRBJ2-5; 8 nucleotides match TRBD2. The germline V gene has CDR1 SEHNR and CDR2 FQNEAQ (reference sequence). The CDR3 is made up of 17 amino acids. J was trimmed by 0 bases and V by 1 base; bases with no gene match: 7. CDR3: CASSLVVLAGHQETQYF. CDR3 bases: TGTGCCAGCAGCTTAGTTGTGCTAGCGGGCCACCAAGAGACCCAGTACTTC.

This sequence joins TRBV7-9 and TRBJ2-1, with D tentatively TRBD1 (6 bases). Trimming pared 5 bases from V and 6 bases from J, leaving 11 bases between. The CDR3 extends over 13 amino acids. The germline gives CDR1 SEHNR, CDR2 FQNEAQ (reference sequence). Here the CDR3 DNA reads TGTGCCAGCAGCAGGGGACAACCCAATGAGCAGTTCTTC. Residues: CASSRGQPNEQFF.

CDR3 bases: TGTGCCAGCAGTCCCGACCCTGGGACTGAAGCTTTCTTT. Translating gives CASSPDPGTEAFF. V usage is TRBV27 and J usage is TRBJ1-1, with unresolved D. Per the germline V gene, CDR1 is MNHEY and CDR2 is SMNVEV (reference sequence). The CDR3 loop spans 13 amino acids. The V end lost 5 bases, the J end lost 5 bases, and 12 bases lay between the germline ends.

A single count supports this clone. The chain joins TRBV5-8 to TRBJ2-3; 7 nucleotides match TRBD1. Germline CDR1 and CDR2: SGHTS and YDEGEE. The trim removed 5 bases at V and 1 base at J, leaving 4 bases unmatched. There are 14 residues in the CDR3. The CDR3 protein is CASSSGTGTDTQYF. The CDR3 nucleotides read TGTGCCAGCAGTTCCGGGACAGGCACAGATACGCAGTATTTT.

V is TRBV4-3 and J is TRBJ2-1, with a weak D call TRBD2 (7 bases). CDR3 size: 17 residues. Trimming pared 4 bases from V and 6 bases from J, leaving 22 bases between. CDR1 LGHNA and CDR2 YSLEER come from the germline V gene. CDR3 sequence reads: CASSRVLGGGSVNEQFF. The CDR3 nucleotides read TGCGCCAGCAGCCGCGTTCTGGGGGGCGGGAGTGTCAATGAGCAGTTCTTC.

The V gene is TRBV18, the J gene TRBJ2-5, with D perhaps TRBD2 (6 bases). The CDR3 contains 16 residues. Per germline, CDR1 KGHSH and CDR2 LQKENI. V lost 3 bases to trimming and J lost 5 bases, with 19 bases between them. CDR3 in amino acids: CASSPRGPLVGETQYF. CDR3 DNA: TGTGCCAGCTCACCGCGGGGACCCCTAGTCGGTGAGACCCAGTACTTC.

The rearrangement uses TRBV9 and TRBJ2-1; 8 bases map to TRBD2. The CDR3 is made up of 15 amino acids. The V segment lost 3 bases and the J segment 0 bases; nucleotides outside the gene matches: 2. The germline CDR1 and CDR2 sequences are SGDLS and YYNGEE. The CDR3 DNA reads as TGTGCCAGCAGCGGCGGGGGGCACTCCTACAATGAGCAGTTCTTC. Residues: CASSGGGHSYNEQFF.

This clone appeared a few times. Other DNA sequences in the sample encode the same CDR3. This chain connects TRBV4-1 to TRBJ1-5; no clear D gene. Germline CDR1 reads MGHRA; CDR2 reads YSYEKL. The CDR3 consists of 14 residues. Trimming took off 1 base at V and 3 bases at J, with 7 bases between the two ends. CDR3 amino acids: CASSQVTNNQPQHF. In DNA form, the CDR3 reads TGCGCCAGCAGCCAAGTGACAAACAATCAGCCCCAGCATTTT.

To note about this clone: Being one base from a much bigger clone, this may be a read error. The V call is TRBV14, the J call TRBJ2-7; D not resolved. Per the germline V gene, CDR1 is SGHDN and CDR2 is FVKESK. This CDR3 is built from 11 residues. V lost 4 bases and J 0 bases, leaving 1 base between the germline ends. CDR3 loop: CASSPSYEQYF. In DNA form, the CDR3 reads TGTGCCAGCAGCCCCTCCTACGAGCAGTACTTC.

This sequence joins TRBV13 and TRBJ2-1, with 10 bases that match TRBD1. CDR1 and CDR2 from the germline V gene are PRHDT and FYEKMQ (reference sequence). Trimming at V came to 5 bases and at J to 6 bases, leaving 4 bases not matched to a gene. The CDR3 covers 14 residues. CDR3 in amino acids: CASSQDRGGNEQFF. The DNA of the CDR3 is TGTGCCAGCAGCCAGGACAGGGGGGGCAATGAGCAGTTCTTC.

The V gene is TRBV6-6, the J gene TRBJ1-4, with 8 nucleotides matching TRBD1. This CDR3 region has 15 residues. Looked up from germline, CDR1 is MNHNY and CDR2 is SVGAGI (reference sequence). Germline trimming cut 4 bases from V and 7 bases from J; bases unmatched to any gene: 8. The CDR3 sequence is CASSFPRQGPEKLFF. As DNA, the CDR3 is TGTGCCAGCAGTTTCCCGAGACAGGGGCCTGAAAAACTGTTTTTT.

The chain uses TRBV5-8 and TRBJ2-1; 8 positions agree with TRBD1. This CDR3 region has 14 residues. Germline values: CDR1 SGHTS, CDR2 YDEGEE. Losses at the gene ends were 3 bases for V and 1 base for J; bases not matched to a gene: 0. The CDR3 DNA reads as TGTGCCAGCAGCTGGACAGGGTCCTACAATGAGCAGTTCTTC. Its translation: CASSWTGSYNEQFF.

This clone was detected only once. The chain employs TRBV27 and TRBJ2-7, with D hard to call. The CDR3 sequence is 12 residues long. The germline CDR1 and CDR2 sequences are MNHEY and SMNVEV (reference sequence). Trimming removed 6 bases at V and 4 bases at J, with 10 bases between. The CDR3 nucleotides read TGTGCCAGCAGAATGGGCGATTACGAGCAGTACTTC. Translating it yields CASRMGDYEQYF.

Notes on this clone: The sample carries other DNA sequences with the same CDR3. The CDR3 DNA reads TGTGCCAGCAGCCCGACAGCGAACACTGAAGCTTTCTTT. Protein: CASSPTANTEAFF. J is TRBJ1-1 and V is TRBV5-8; D might be TRBD1 (5 bases). From germline, CDR1 is SGHTS and CDR2 YDEGEE. The length of the CDR3 is 13 residues. Trimming pared 4 bases from V and 1 base from J, leaving 8 bases between.

V is TRBV27 and J is TRBJ2-5, with 7 bases aligning to TRBD1. The V segment lost 4 bases and the J segment 4 bases; nucleotides outside the gene matches: 9. Looked up from germline, CDR1 is MNHEY and CDR2 is SMNVEV (reference sequence). This CDR3 has 15 amino acids. The CDR3 bases are TGTGCCAGCAGTTCCTGGACAGGTTCGAGAGAGACCCAGTACTTC. It yields the protein CASSSWTGSRETQYF.

The chain couples TRBV28 to TRBJ1-1, with D perhaps TRBD1 (5 bases). Trimming took 5 bases from V and 0 from J, leaving 16 bases between them. The germline V gene has CDR1 MDHEN and CDR2 SYDVKM. This CDR3 is 16 amino acids long. The CDR3 coding sequence is TGTGCCAGCAGTCCTTATCGACAGAGAATGAACACTGAAGCTTTCTTT. It specifies CASSPYRQRMNTEAFF. Drawing the rest from reference TRBV28 and TRBJ1-1, the complete variable domain is DVKVTQSSRYLVKRTGEKVFLECVQDMDHENMFWYRQDPGLGLRLIYFSYDVKMKEKGDIPEGYSVSREKKERFSLILESASTNQTSMYLCASSPYRQRMNTEAFFGQGTRLTVV.